The next 7 T cell receptor beta chains were all read from a single sample in a study of PD-1 blockade in classical Hodgkin lymphoma. Following autologous stem cell transplantation, relapse occurred in every patient, and exposure to brentuximab vedotin varied. This table comes from immunoSEQ multiplex PCR, and its TCRdb copy is limited to in-frame clones, with some not included. The data show about 150,000 clones, 78% seen once. Sequenced here: peripheral blood mononuclear cells (PBMCs), sampled before the second cycle of nivolumab. These receptors originate from a human donor with classical Hodgkin lymphoma.

The CDR3 coding sequence is TGTGCCAGCAGCTTACTTGGCAGAGACTATGGCTACACCTTC. Translating gives CASSLLGRDYGYTF. The chain is built from TRBV11-2 and TRBJ1-2; no firm D call. CDR3 length: 14 amino acids. Germline CDR1 SGHAT, CDR2 FQNNGV. Trimming cost V 2 bases and J 3 bases, with 10 bases left between them.

This chain connects TRBV7-2 to TRBJ2-7; D ambiguous. Germline CDR1 and CDR2: SGHTA and FQGNSA. The ends were cut back, 7 bases at V and 3 bases at J, with 19 bases in the middle. The CDR3 is 15 residues long. This chain's CDR3 is CASTPLSLYDYEQYF. The DNA of the CDR3 is TGTGCCAGCACCCCCCTAAGCCTCTATGACTACGAGCAGTACTTC.

This sequence joins TRBV27 and TRBJ1-3; TRBD1 matches 7 bases. Per germline, CDR1 MNHEY and CDR2 SMNVEV (reference sequence). V trimming: 6 bases; J trimming: 2 bases; junction bases outside the gene matches: 7. This CDR3 is 15 amino acids long. The CDR3 DNA follows: TGTGCCAGCAGAACAACAGGGGCGGCTGGAAACACCATATATTTT. Its translation: CASRTTGAAGNTIYF.

This chain joins TRBV2 and TRBJ2-5, with D perhaps TRBD2 (6 bases). This CDR3 spans 16 amino acids. Germline CDR1 SNHLY, CDR2 FYNNEI. Between the trimmed V and J ends, which lost 10 bases and 5 bases, there was a span of 26 bases. CDR3 nucleotides: TGTGCCAACCGAGCCTCCACTAGCCTACGGGGGGAGACCCAGTACTTC. Translation: CANRASTSLRGETQYF.

The gene calls are TRBV9 and TRBJ2-7, with 9 bases matching TRBD1. The germline V gene has CDR1 SGDLS and CDR2 YYNGEE. This CDR3 is built from 15 residues. V lost 2 bases and J lost 3; bases outside the gene matches: 6. The CDR3: CASSVGQGSFYEQYF. CDR3 coding DNA: TGTGCCAGCAGCGTCGGACAGGGGTCCTTCTACGAGCAGTACTTC.

The V call is TRBV27, the J call TRBJ2-3; 8 bases fit TRBD2. CDR1 and CDR2 from the germline V gene are MNHEY and SMNVEV (reference sequence). Trimming cost V 2 bases and J 5 bases; bases outside gene matches: 6. The CDR3 is 15 residues long. As DNA, the CDR3 is TGTGCCAGCAGTTTAGAGAAGCGGGGGTTAGATACGCAGTATTTT. Its protein is CASSLEKRGLDTQYF.

The chain links TRBV18 to TRBJ1-2; 9 nucleotides line up with TRBD1. Germline V gives CDR1 KGHSH, CDR2 LQKENI. This CDR3 is 15 amino acids long. V gave up 3 bases and J gave up 4 bases; unmatched junction bases: 6. CDR3: CASSPSTGGSYGYTF. The DNA of the CDR3 is TGTGCCAGCTCACCTTCGACAGGGGGTAGCTATGGCTACACCTTC. Complete variable domain (other parts from reference TRBV18 and TRBJ1-2): NAGVMQNPRHLVRRRGQEARLRCSPMKGHSHVYWYRQLPEEGLKFMVYLQKENIIDESGMPKERFSAEFPKEGPSILRIQQVVRGDSAAYFCASSPSTGGSYGYTFGSGTRLTVV.